The sequence of this TCR beta chain was determined in a study of blood T cell repertoires in COVID-19. Per the original methods: From reference gene primer amplification, estimates of nucleated cell counts were derived. The protocol was immunoSEQ multiplex PCR, while the TCRdb copy is restricted to in-frame clones and leaves out a portion. The V and J calls and clone size come from that table; D and trimming were worked out from the DNA. The sample yields around 88,000 clones, 80% seen once. Trimming removed 0 bases from V and 3 bases from J; junction bases left unmatched: 14. CDR3 length equals 18 residues. Germline CDR1 and CDR2: SGHNT and YYREEE (reference sequence).

What was sequenced was peripheral blood. The clonotype comes from a man aged 50-59 years who had recovered from COVID-19. The J gene is TRBJ2-7, the V gene TRBV5-4; TRBD1 agrees at 8 bases. The DNA of the CDR3 is TGTGCCAGCAGCTTGGCTATCGGTGGACAGGGAATCTTCTACGAGCAGTACTTC. Encoded protein: CASSLAIGGQGIFYEQYF.